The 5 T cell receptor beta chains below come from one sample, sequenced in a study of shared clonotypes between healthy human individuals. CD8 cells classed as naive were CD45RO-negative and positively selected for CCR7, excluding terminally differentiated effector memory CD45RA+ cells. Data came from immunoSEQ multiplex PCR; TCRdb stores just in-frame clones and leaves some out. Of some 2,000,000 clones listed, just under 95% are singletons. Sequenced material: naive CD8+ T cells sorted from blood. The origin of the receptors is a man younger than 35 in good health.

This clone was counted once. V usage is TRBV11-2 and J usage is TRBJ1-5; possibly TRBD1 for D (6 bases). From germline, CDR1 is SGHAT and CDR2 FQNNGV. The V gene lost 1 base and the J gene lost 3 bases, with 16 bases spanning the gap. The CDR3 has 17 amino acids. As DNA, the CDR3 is TGTGCCAGCAGCTTAGGCTCAGGGGAATGGGTCAATCAGCCCCAGCATTTT. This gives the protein CASSLGSGEWVNQPQHF.

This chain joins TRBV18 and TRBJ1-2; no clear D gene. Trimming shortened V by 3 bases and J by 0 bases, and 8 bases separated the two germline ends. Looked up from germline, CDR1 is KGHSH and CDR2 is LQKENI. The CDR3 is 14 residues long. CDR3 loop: CASSPARANYGYTF. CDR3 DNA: TGTGCCAGCTCACCCGCACGGGCTAACTATGGCTACACCTTC.

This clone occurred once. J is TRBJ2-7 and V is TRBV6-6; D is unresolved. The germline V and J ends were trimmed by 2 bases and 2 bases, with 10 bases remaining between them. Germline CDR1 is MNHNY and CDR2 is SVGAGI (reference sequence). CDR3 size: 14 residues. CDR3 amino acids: CASSYTGLTYEQYF. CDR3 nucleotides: TGTGCCAGCAGTTACACCGGATTAACCTACGAGCAGTACTTC.

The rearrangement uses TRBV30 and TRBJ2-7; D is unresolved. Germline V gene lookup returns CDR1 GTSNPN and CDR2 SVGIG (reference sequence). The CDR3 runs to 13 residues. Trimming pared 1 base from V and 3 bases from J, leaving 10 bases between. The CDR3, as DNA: TGTGCCTGGAGTGGCGACGGATTCTACGAGCAGTACTTC. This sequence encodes CAWSGDGFYEQYF.

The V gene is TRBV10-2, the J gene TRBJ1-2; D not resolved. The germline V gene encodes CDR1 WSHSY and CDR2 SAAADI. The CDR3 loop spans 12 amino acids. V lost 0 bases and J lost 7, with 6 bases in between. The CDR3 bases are TGCGCCAGCAGTGAGTCGACTGTTGGCTACACCTTC. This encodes CASSESTVGYTF.